This entry features one TCR beta chain sequence. Original processing methods: Amplification of reference gene primers provided the estimated nucleated cell counts. Data came from immunoSEQ multiplex PCR; TCRdb stores just in-frame clones and leaves some out. Clonal size and the V and J genes are those of that table, whereas D and trimming came from the DNA. The sample holds 130,000 to 150,000 clones, more than 75% seen once. This sample is part of a study of blood T cell repertoires in COVID-19. Study-level information: The samples span acute and convalescent COVID-19 from the United States, Italy and Spain. In each case, the material was cDNA or gDNA derived from T cells, B-cell-depleted T cells, or PBMCs.

V gave up 7 bases and J gave up 4 bases; unmatched junction bases: 6. The CDR3 has 13 residues. The germline CDR1 and CDR2 sequences are MNHEY and SVGAGI. This clonotype originated in a woman aged 40-49 years with acute or convalescent COVID-19. The sample was peripheral blood. The chain employs TRBV6-5 and TRBJ1-2; 7 nucleotides line up with TRBD1. CDR3 loop: CASTDGTVYGYTF. CDR3 DNA sequence: TGTGCCAGCACAGACGGGACAGTCTATGGCTACACCTTC.